This T cell receptor (beta chain) was retrieved from a study of T cells after yellow fever vaccination. Study observations and caveats: The bulk population could contribute abundant contaminating clonotypes to FACS-sorted repertoires.

Generation of TCR cDNA used 5'RACE template switching (which added a universal primer site and UMIs). TCRdb reanalysed the 5' RACE reads using MiXCR and keeps one entry per CDR3 protein. Of nearly 45,000 distinct CDR3 sequences listed, 6.8% are singletons. Per germline, CDR1 LGHNA and CDR2 YNFKEQ. V was clipped by 1 base and J by 4 bases; unmatched bases: 11. CDR3 length: 17 residues. The receptor's source is a man aged 25-40 years who received the YFV17D yellow fever vaccine. The sample in question was CD8+ T cells not binding an NS4B(214-222) dextramer, sorted from PBMCs, obtained 45 days after the yellow fever booster vaccination. The V call is TRBV4-2, the J call TRBJ2-3; 7 bases line up with TRBD2. CDR3 sequence (DNA): TGTGCCAGCAGCCAAGTTGGGCAAGCGGGATGGGCAGATACGCAGTATTTT. Translation: CASSQVGQAGWADTQYF.